The rows below give T cell receptor beta chains drawn from one sample of a study of cytomegalovirus exposure and HLA in healthy donors. Clones were read by immunoSEQ multiplex PCR, and TCRdb kept only the in-frame ones, dropping some. Across tens of thousands of clones, the top ten clones capture roughly 2% of the sample. Material for sequencing was PBMCs. The receptor set was obtained from a woman between 40 and 55 years old in good health and CMV-seropositive. CDR3s leave out the opening cysteine and the closing phenylalanine or tryptophan. Each record gives: CDR3 length, V gene, CDR3 protein.

>14|TRBV7-9
ASSLVSGQPGMEQY
>15|TRBV19
ASSREDLADYYNEQF
>8|TRBV6-1
ATLSGEQY
>13|TRBV6-5
ASRTSGGHSYEQY
>14|TRBV19
ASNRVQGLRNSPLH
>11|TRBV7-2
ASSLWQGEKLF
>10|TRBV6-5
ASSRSGVEQY
>15|TRBV10-2
ASSESRGGANTGELF
>8|TRBV29-1
SVFLDTQY
>12|TRBV2
ASSEALQGTPQH
>13|TRBV7-2
ASSLSGPGGEKLF
>11|TRBV5-4
ASSVTGPGEAF
>12|TRBV6-5
ASSLQGPTNEQY
>13|TRBV29-1
SVEDRGGPGNTIY
>12|TRBV6-4
ASSVEREASEQF
>11|TRBV13
ASSLGGTDTQY
>12|TRBV5-5
ASSLTGLNSPLH
>16|TRBV19
ASSIGAPTGGRTDTQY
>17|TRBV14
ASSLTDRGRLSGANVLT
>17|TRBV27
ASSLILRPETGSFREQY
>12|TRBV23-1
ASSSTTQGCEQF
>16|TRBV27
ARAFQQGSGPEPYEQY
>11|TRBV7-8
ASSRPREETQY
>15|TRBV5-1
ASSSDGGWDPPIEQY
>12|TRBV4-1
ASSQDRGIGEAF
>10|TRBV28
ASRQGSYEQY
>12|TRBV28
ASSSGGRNTEAF
>10|TRBV29-1
SVADRDYEQY
>14|TRBV25-1
ASSTPEGSTNEKLF
>12|TRBV19
ASKGLAGWNEQF
>14|TRBV27
ASSLLRLAGVNEQY
>13|TRBV5-1
ASSPDRARDSPLH
>16|TRBV11-3
ASSTRKGGGARIDEQF
>12|TRBV12-5
ASGPGLLQETQY
>11|TRBV6-6
ASSPQGNTEAF
>14|TRBV5-1
ASSLGDSLSNQPQH
>11|TRBV28
ASSLLQGVEQY
>17|TRBV27
ASSYPLSGRAGGPLGGH
>13|TRBV7-9
ASSRFAGEGTEAF
>15|TRBV7-2
ASSSYPAGGLLYEQY
>12|TRBV30
AWSSGGRLDEQF
>14|TRBV19
ASSNPGAGVKGEQF
>14|TRBV5-1
ASSPTGGSGDTEAF
>13|TRBV5-1
ASSWQTGIGIEAF
>12|TRBV2
ASSNWDSNEKLF
>14|TRBV19
ASSMWVWTGNQPQH
>13|TRBV28
ASSFTVQITGELF
>13|TRBV7-2
ASSLGTGDYNEQF
>13|TRBV6-1
ASSDTGQGFYGYT
>13|TRBV19
ASYPGQGRNQPQH
>13|TRBV7-8
ASSLGTSALYEQY
>13|TRBV7-2
ASSTTGLAGGEQY
>13|TRBV5-1
ASSFSGTSPNEQF
>13|TRBV4-1
ASSLTGTSTDTQY
>12|TRBV19
ASSIGTSTDTQY
>13|TRBV18
ASSPSSQGNQPQH
>12|TRBV5-5
ASSPRVANTEAF
>13|TRBV4-1
ASSQEKLTQETQY
>14|TRBV18
ASSPLPTANGNTIY
>13|TRBV30
AWRAPGQQNYGYT